This TCR beta chain originates from a study of shared clonotypes between healthy human individuals. General study points: Sequencing depth was expected to influence donor clonotype sharing.

Investigators spread the genomic DNA of each subset evenly over several immunoSEQ plates. The sequencing of unsorted PBMC DNA took place on ten immunoSEQ deep assay plates. Original analysis: As immunoSEQ supplied junction-only sequences (without quality scores), filtering differed. The method was immunoSEQ multiplex PCR; TCRdb's version includes in-frame clones alone and lacks a portion of them. The DNA was the basis for D and trimming; V, J and clone size are from that table. The data hold about 470,000 clones, with 79% observed a single time. V was cut by 6 bases and J by 1 base, with 19 bases left in between. This CDR3 region has 17 residues. Germline V gives CDR1 WNHNN, CDR2 SYGVQD (reference sequence). Remarks on this clone: Its antigen is undetermined.

The sequence was collected from a woman in her 40s in good health. Some clones in this sample may be carry-over from other donors' samples. J is TRBJ2-1 and V is TRBV10-1; the D gene is possibly TRBD2 (6 bases). The sequenced sample was PBMCs. CDR3 DNA sequence: TGCGCCAGCAGCCCGCGGGGCCCAAGGAGATCCTACAATGAGCAGTTCTTC. This sequence encodes CASSPRGPRRSYNEQFF.